This entry lists 24 T cell receptor beta chains sequenced from one sample in a study of CD8 T cells in Susac syndrome. After extraction with the RNeasy kit, 0.5 to 1 ug of the RNA was reverse transcribed using random hexamers. MiXCR, applied by TCRdb to the immunoSEQ multiplex PCR reads, yields one record per CDR3 protein. The sample comprises around 150,000 distinct CDR3 sequences, roughly 94% of which are singletons, and about 0.095% rests with the top ten. The sample taken for sequencing was CD4+ T cells from PBMCs. These receptor sequences come from a human donor with multiple sclerosis.

This chain joins TRBV27 and TRBJ2-1, with 7 bases aligning to TRBD2. V shed 7 bases and J 6 bases; nucleotides not matched to a gene: 15. Per the germline V gene, CDR1 is MNHEY and CDR2 is SMNVEV (reference sequence). The CDR3 spans 16 residues. The CDR3 DNA follows: TGTGCCAGCACTATATTCGGGAGGCAGGGAGGCAATGAGCAGTTCTTC. Amino acids: CASTIFGRQGGNEQFF.

V and J are TRBV24-1 and TRBJ2-2; 8 nucleotides line up with TRBD1. The CDR3 covers 16 residues. V lost 7 bases to trimming and J lost 2 bases; unmatched junction nucleotides: 8. The V gene's germline CDR1 is KGHDR and CDR2 SFDVKD. CDR3 nucleotide sequence: TGTGCCACCAGCCCCTCCGGGACAGGAAACACCGGGGAGCTGTTTTTT. Protein: CATSPSGTGNTGELFF.

The rearrangement links TRBV18 to TRBJ1-5, with D hard to call. From germline, CDR1 is KGHSH and CDR2 LQKENI. The CDR3 runs to 13 residues. V lost 1 base and J lost 5, with 6 bases in between. The DNA for the CDR3 is TGTGCCAGCTCACCACGTGACGATCAGCCCCAGCATTTT. It codes for CASSPRDDQPQHF.

This sequence joins TRBV29-1 and TRBJ2-6; D is ambiguous. The germline gives CDR1 SQVTM, CDR2 ANQGSEA. The CDR3 is made up of 15 amino acids. Trimming cost V 6 bases and J 0 bases, with 12 bases left between them. CDR3 loop: CSVTLYSSGANVLTF. The CDR3 DNA reads as TGCAGCGTGACGCTATACAGCTCTGGGGCCAACGTCCTGACTTTC.

The chain joins TRBV20-1 to TRBJ2-3, with D maybe TRBD1 (5 bases). Germline V gives CDR1 DFQATT, CDR2 SNEGSKA (reference sequence). There are 15 residues in the CDR3. V lost 6 bases and J 3 bases, leaving 19 bases between the germline ends. CDR3 nucleotides: TGCAGTGCCCCAGAGGCACTGAGACAGACAGATACGCAGTATTTT. As protein: CSAPEALRQTDTQYF.

The J gene is TRBJ2-2, the V gene TRBV2; the D is unclear. CDR1 is SNHLY and CDR2 is FYNNEI in the germline V gene. V gave up 4 bases and J gave up 0 bases, with 18 bases separating them. The CDR3 contains 18 residues. The CDR3 nucleotides read TGTGCCAGCAGTGTCGCCCCAATCTTCTCACCGAACACCGGGGAGCTGTTTTTT. It codes for CASSVAPIFSPNTGELFF.

The V call is TRBV21-1, the J call TRBJ2-1; the table names TRBD2, a call not compared with the DNA. TRBV21-1 corresponds to a pseudogene. There are 21 residues in the CDR3. The CDR3: CASRPVLGTSGRAHSYNEQFF. The CDR3 nucleotides read TGTGCCAGCAGGCCCGTCCTCGGGACTAGCGGGAGGGCTCACTCCTACAATGAGCAGTTCTTC.

The V call is TRBV24-1, the J call TRBJ2-1, with 11 bases aligning to TRBD2. The germline V gene encodes CDR1 KGHDR and CDR2 SFDVKD. The V gene end was trimmed by 2 bases and the J gene end by 5 bases; junction bases not matched to a gene: 13. The CDR3 runs to 19 residues. The CDR3 sequence is CATSDSAVPLAGADNEQFF. The CDR3 DNA is TGTGCCACCAGTGATTCTGCGGTCCCACTAGCGGGAGCGGACAATGAGCAGTTCTTC.

V and J are TRBV4-2 and TRBJ1-2; TRBD1 matches 9 bases. CDR3 length equals 19 residues. With V trimmed by 4 bases and J by 0 bases, 15 bases remained unmatched. Germline V gene sequence: CDR1 LGHNA, CDR2 YNFKEQ. CDR3 sequence reads: CASSPRDRDENPPNYGYTF. The CDR3 DNA is TGTGCCAGCAGCCCCCGGGACAGGGACGAAAACCCACCTAACTATGGCTACACCTTC.

This clonotype turned up a few times. The CDR3 DNA follows: TGTGCCACCTCCAGGAGGACAGGGAGGACTGAAGCTTTCTTT. This translates into CATSRRTGRTEAFF. The chain carries TRBV15 and TRBJ1-1; 8 bases map to TRBD1. CDR3 length equals 14 residues. Trimming took 8 bases from V and 5 from J; bases not matched to a gene: 10. Germline CDR1 is LNHNV and CDR2 is YYDKDF (reference sequence).

This clonotype was found once. The chain joins TRBV11-2 to TRBJ2-7; 9 nucleotides match TRBD1. This CDR3 comprises 14 residues. Looked up from germline, CDR1 is SGHAT and CDR2 is FQNNGV. Trimming cost V 4 bases and J 12 bases; bases outside gene matches: 13. The CDR3 nucleotides are TGTGCCAGCAGCTCGATCCGCCGGGACAGGGTCCGGTACTTC. Protein sequence: CASSSIRRDRVRYF.

The chain joins TRBV4-1 to TRBJ1-2; D is ambiguous. V was shortened by 6 bases and J by 0 bases, with 17 bases between the two germline ends. CDR3 length equals 16 residues. Per germline, CDR1 MGHRA and CDR2 YSYEKL. The CDR3 DNA sequence: TGCGCCAGCAGAGAGTTCCCTACGCGCTCTAACTATGGCTACACCTTC. Amino acid sequence: CASREFPTRSNYGYTF.

This clonotype was counted a single time. The chain has TRBV9 and TRBJ2-3; tentatively, D is TRBD2 (6 bases). The CDR3 runs 12 residues. Germline CDR1 SGDLS, CDR2 YYNGEE. V shed 7 bases and J shed 6 bases, with 12 bases lying between them. CDR3 amino acids: CASRGSSDTQYF. The CDR3, as DNA: TGTGCCAGCCGGGGGTCTTCGGATACGCAGTATTTT.

The chain links TRBV4-3 to TRBJ2-3, with 13 nucleotides matching TRBD2. J gave up 6 bases and V 1 base, and 1 base lay outside the gene matches. Germline values: CDR1 LGHNA, CDR2 YSLEER. The CDR3 runs to 15 residues. CDR3 in amino acids: CASSQGTSGSDTQYF. DNA for the CDR3: TGCGCCAGCAGCCAAGGGACTAGCGGGAGTGATACGCAGTATTTT.

The V gene is TRBV29-1, the J gene TRBJ1-5; D is unclear. The V gene's germline CDR1 is SQVTM and CDR2 ANQGSEA. This CDR3 contains 14 residues. Trimming removed 4 bases at V and 1 base at J, with 11 bases between. In nucleotides, the CDR3 is TGCAGCGTTGGGGAGGGTCTGAGCAATCAGCCCCAGCATTTT. Encoded protein: CSVGEGLSNQPQHF.

The chain couples TRBV24-1 to TRBJ2-7, with a possible D match to TRBD1 (5 bases). Germline CDR1 is KGHDR and CDR2 is SFDVKD. This CDR3 spans 13 amino acids. V was pared by 5 bases and J by 2 bases, with 9 bases between. The CDR3 DNA reads as TGTGCCACCAGTGGCAGGGCCGCCTACGAGCAGTACTTC. Translated: CATSGRAAYEQYF.

This rearrangement joins TRBV13 to TRBJ2-5; the D gene is possibly TRBD2 (6 bases). The germline V gene has CDR1 PRHDT and CDR2 FYEKMQ (reference sequence). CDR3 length: 14 amino acids. Trimming cost V 0 bases and J 5 bases, with 10 bases left between them. CDR3 residues: CASSLGGSGETQYF. The CDR3 region has the DNA TGTGCCAGCAGCTTAGGCGGGAGCGGGGAGACCCAGTACTTC.

The chain joins TRBV29-1 to TRBJ1-2, with a tentative D call TRBD1 (6 bases). Trimming shortened V by 5 bases and J by 1 base, and 17 bases separated the two germline ends. Germline CDR1 and CDR2: SQVTM and ANQGSEA. This CDR3 has 15 amino acids. The CDR3 is CSVPQGGRFNYGYTF. CDR3 coding DNA: TGCAGCGTTCCCCAAGGGGGGAGATTTAACTATGGCTACACCTTC.

This clonotype was counted once. The rearrangement uses TRBV20-1 and TRBJ2-3, with D possibly matching TRBD2 (5 bases). From germline, CDR1 is DFQATT and CDR2 SNEGSKA (reference sequence). Trimming left V 3 bases short and J 3 bases short, with 22 bases between. The CDR3 contains 17 residues. The CDR3: CSASDDGPTGRTDTQYF. CDR3 nucleotide sequence: TGCAGTGCTAGTGATGACGGGCCCACTGGGAGAACAGATACGCAGTATTTT.

The chain couples TRBV27 to TRBJ1-1, with 7 positions matching TRBD1. Germline trimming cut 3 bases from V and 0 bases from J; bases unmatched to any gene: 7. This CDR3 is 16 amino acids long. Germline assignment: CDR1 MNHEY and CDR2 SMNVEV (reference sequence). The CDR3 sequence: CASSFTPGTVNTEAFF. Written as DNA, the CDR3 is TGTGCCAGCAGTTTCACCCCCGGGACAGTGAACACTGAAGCTTTCTTT.

The chain recombines TRBV20-1 with TRBJ2-2; D call uncertain. The CDR3 consists of 13 residues. Germline V gene data show CDR1 as DFQATT and CDR2 as SNEGSKA (reference sequence). Trimming cost V 1 base and J 6 bases, with 9 bases left between them. CDR3 nucleotide sequence: TGCAGTGCTAGAGTCAGGTGGGCCGGGGAGCTGTTTTTT. The encoded protein is CSARVRWAGELFF.

This clonotype was counted a single time. V and J are TRBV6-5 and TRBJ2-6, with 8 positions matching TRBD1. The CDR3 is made up of 19 amino acids. With 0 bases clipped from V and 2 bases from J, the junction kept 9 bases outside the gene matches. The germline CDR1 and CDR2 sequences are MNHEY and SVGAGI. The CDR3 region has the DNA TGTGCCAGCAGTTACTCGCGCCAGGGGGCGTCTACTGGGGCCAACGTCCTGACTTTC. It translates to CASSYSRQGASTGANVLTF.

The CDR3 DNA reads TGTGCCAGCAGCCCCCCAAGGAGGGGTATTGAAAAACTGTTTTTT. Its translation: CASSPPRRGIEKLFF. V and J are TRBV7-8 and TRBJ1-4; tentatively, D is TRBD1 (5 bases). Germline V CDR1 and CDR2: SGHVS, FQNEAQ. Trimming stripped 5 bases from V and 7 bases from J, with 17 bases between. The CDR3 has 15 amino acids.

The chain links TRBV9 to TRBJ2-7; TRBD2 aligns across 8 bases. The CDR3 covers 15 residues. The ends lost 4 bases at V and 3 bases at J; junction bases unmatched: 9. The germline CDR1 and CDR2 sequences are SGDLS and YYNGEE. The CDR3 loop reads CASSRGGLGGYEQYF. DNA of the CDR3: TGTGCCAGCAGCCGGGGGGGACTAGGAGGCTACGAGCAGTACTTC.